The 24 T cell receptor beta chains in this list originate from one sample, sequenced in a study of neoadjuvant anti-PD-1 for oral cavity cancer (dated by TCRdb to 2020 to 2022). The time point label, as the study defines it: after neoadjuvant nivolumab, at surgical resection. Library method: the immunoSEQ multiplex PCR assay. In TCRdb, the immuneACCESS table is reduced to in-frame sequences with V and J assigned. These tables do not hold every clone; where another copy was compared, an unresolved V gene accounts for under half, and the others remain unexplained. In all, the sample holds about 14,000 clones, and 55% to 75% of those were seen once. The top ten clones comprise 3.2% of the sample. The input for sequencing was PBMCs, taken after nivolumab (anti-PD-1) treatment. The source is a person between 40 and 85 years old with oral cavity squamous cell carcinoma.

The chain has TRBV15 and TRBJ1-5, with unresolved D. This CDR3 has 15 residues. Germline loops: CDR1 LNHNV, CDR2 YYDKDF (reference sequence). V was pared by 0 bases and J by 0 bases, with 6 bases between. The CDR3 nucleotides read TGTGCCACCAGCAGAGATGGAAATAGCAATCAGCCCCAGCATTTT. It codes for CATSRDGNSNQPQHF.

The V gene is TRBV19, the J gene TRBJ1-2; D may be TRBD1 (5 bases). There are 14 residues in the CDR3. Trimming left V 7 bases short and J 5 bases short, with 17 bases between. Germline values: CDR1 LNHDA, CDR2 SQIVND (reference sequence). The CDR3: CASTPSRDSYGYTF. CDR3 DNA: TGTGCCAGTACCCCTAGTCGGGACTCGTATGGCTACACCTTC.

This clone was seen a handful of times. The rearrangement joins TRBV30 to TRBJ2-4, with TRBD1 matching over 7 bases. The CDR3 covers 12 residues. CDR1 GTSNPN and CDR2 SVGIG come from the germline V gene (reference sequence). Trimming removed 3 bases from V and 14 bases from J; junction bases left unmatched: 10. CDR3 sequence: CAWSAAGTAEYF. The CDR3, as DNA: TGTGCCTGGAGCGCGGCCGGGACAGCCGAGTACTTC. Together with reference TRBV30 and TRBJ2-4, the CDR3 gives the full variable domain: SQTIHQWPATLVQPVGSPLSLECTVEGTSNPNLYWYRQAAGRGLQLLFYSVGIGQISSEVPQNLSASRPQDRQFILSSKKLLLSDSGFYLCAWSAAGTAEYFGAGTRLSVL.

The chain recombines TRBV27 with TRBJ1-2; no clear D. V was shortened by 3 bases and J by 2 bases, with 19 bases between the two germline ends. This CDR3 contains 17 residues. CDR1 MNHEY and CDR2 SMNVEV come from the germline V gene (reference sequence). Written as DNA, the CDR3 is TGTGCCAGCAGTTTTCTCCGGGATATTCCTTCGAACTATGGCTACACCTTC. As protein: CASSFLRDIPSNYGYTF.

This clone was detected a few times. This chain links TRBV13 with TRBJ1-1, with 8 positions matching TRBD1. CDR1 is PRHDT and CDR2 is FYEKMQ in the germline V gene (reference sequence). This CDR3 is 13 amino acids long. The V gene end was trimmed by 4 bases and the J gene end by 7 bases; junction bases not matched to a gene: 5. The CDR3 DNA sequence: TGTGCCAGCAGCTCCGGACAGGGAATTGAAGCTTTCTTT. This gives the protein CASSSGQGIEAFF.

The J gene is TRBJ2-1, the V gene TRBV9; 9 bases match TRBD2. Looked up from germline, CDR1 is SGDLS and CDR2 is YYNGEE. V lost 3 bases and J lost 8; bases outside the gene matches: 12. The CDR3 has 16 amino acids. The CDR3 DNA is TGTGCCAGCAGCGCAGGGACTAGCACTAAAGGGGATGAGCAGTTCTTC. This gives the protein CASSAGTSTKGDEQFF. Together with reference TRBV9 and TRBJ2-1, the CDR3 gives the full variable domain: DSGVTQTPKHLITATGQRVTLRCSPRSGDLSVYWYQQSLDQGLQFLIQYYNGEERAKGNILERFSAQQFPDLHSELNLSSLELGDSALYFCASSAGTSTKGDEQFFGPGTRLTVL.

The V and J genes are TRBV28 and TRBJ1-2; D unresolved. Deletions cut 6 bases from V and 4 bases from J, with 9 bases between. The CDR3 extends over 12 amino acids. Germline-derived CDR1 and CDR2 are MDHEN and SYDVKM. CDR3 region: CASSPHPYGYTF. The CDR3, as DNA: TGTGCCAGCAGCCCCCACCCCTATGGCTACACCTTC.

V usage is TRBV13 and J usage is TRBJ2-7; D possibly matches TRBD1 or TRBD2 (6 bases each). Germline V gene lookup returns CDR1 PRHDT and CDR2 FYEKMQ (reference sequence). CDR3 length: 14 amino acids. The V end was cut by 5 bases, the J end by 6 bases, with 17 bases between. For the CDR3, the DNA is TGTGCCAGCAGCGGGGGGACAACCCTTCGCGAGCAGTACTTC. It translates to CASSGGTTLREQYF.

The chain links TRBV29-1 to TRBJ1-1; D may be TRBD1 (5 bases). CDR1 and CDR2 (germline): SQVTM, ANQGSEA. The CDR3 is 12 amino acids. Trimming stripped 6 bases from V and 0 bases from J, with 8 bases between. The DNA of the CDR3 is TGCAGCGTCAGACAGTTGAACACTGAAGCTTTCTTT. The encoded protein is CSVRQLNTEAFF.

The genes are TRBV19 and TRBJ2-2; unclear D gene. This CDR3 comprises 14 residues. Germline CDR1 is LNHDA and CDR2 is SQIVND (reference sequence). The V gene lost 10 bases and the J gene lost 2 bases, with 14 bases spanning the gap. The CDR3 nucleotides read TGTGCCATCGGACCCACCCCAAACACCGGGGAGCTGTTTTTT. This encodes CAIGPTPNTGELFF.

The chain links TRBV19 to TRBJ1-3; no clear D gene. The germline V and J ends were trimmed by 5 bases and 3 bases, with 5 bases remaining between them. CDR3 length equals 12 residues. From germline, CDR1 is LNHDA and CDR2 SQIVND (reference sequence). The CDR3, as DNA: TGTGCCAGTAGTGGTGATGGAAACACCATATATTTT. The encoded protein is CASSGDGNTIYF.

This clone has a handful of counts. The J gene is TRBJ2-1, the V gene TRBV5-1, with TRBD2 matching 15 bases. V gave up 3 bases and J gave up 10 bases; unmatched junction bases: 11. The CDR3 length is 17 residues. Germline CDR1 SGHRS, CDR2 YFSETQ. CDR3 amino acids: CASSSRTSGRAQREQFF. CDR3 bases: TGCGCCAGCAGCTCGCGGACTAGCGGGAGGGCCCAGCGGGAGCAGTTCTTC.

The chain links TRBV5-1 to TRBJ2-7, with a weak D call TRBD1 (5 bases). V dropped 2 bases and J dropped 3 bases, with 12 bases sitting between them. The CDR3 spans 14 residues. The germline V gene has CDR1 SGHRS and CDR2 YFSETQ. The CDR3 DNA follows: TGCGCCAGCAGCTTCCTGAGTACAGGCTACGAGCAGTACTTC. Translation gives CASSFLSTGYEQYF. Supplemented by reference TRBV5-1 and TRBJ2-7, the full variable domain reads KAGVTQTPRYLIKTRGQQVTLSCSPISGHRSVSWYQQTPGQGLQFLFEYFSETQRNKGNFPGRFSGRQFSNSRSEMNVSTLELGDSALYLCASSFLSTGYEQYFGPGTRLTVT.

The chain has TRBV6-1 and TRBJ2-7, with 7 nucleotides matching TRBD1. This CDR3 is 13 amino acids long. The V segment lost 7 bases and the J segment 6 bases; nucleotides outside the gene matches: 9. Germline lookup yields CDR1 MNHNS and CDR2 SASEGT. CDR3 sequence: CASTSRPGGEQYF. In DNA form, the CDR3 reads TGTGCCAGCACGTCGCGCCCAGGGGGCGAGCAGTACTTC.

V and J are TRBV7-9 and TRBJ2-1; D might be TRBD2 (5 bases). The CDR3 has 19 residues. Germline CDR1 is SEHNR and CDR2 is FQNEAQ (reference sequence). V was clipped by 3 bases and J by 0 bases, with 21 bases between them. The CDR3 DNA sequence: TGTGCCAGCAGCTTTATATATCGTCGCGGACTGAGCTCCTACAATGAGCAGTTCTTC. This gives the protein CASSFIYRRGLSSYNEQFF.

The rearrangement links TRBV6-1 to TRBJ1-2; D is perhaps TRBD1 (5 bases). This CDR3 contains 12 residues. V was clipped by 8 bases and J by 3 bases, with 10 bases between them. The germline gives CDR1 MNHNS, CDR2 SASEGT. The DNA for the CDR3 is TGTGCCAGCGTGATCAGGGACTATGGCTACACCTTC. Its translation: CASVIRDYGYTF.

The rearrangement links TRBV19 to TRBJ2-2, with TRBD1 matching 7 bases. V lost 5 bases, J lost 5 bases, and 2 bases stayed unmatched. Germline lookup yields CDR1 LNHDA and CDR2 SQIVND (reference sequence). The CDR3 is 13 residues long. Written as DNA, the CDR3 is TGTGCCAGTAGTTGGGGACAGACCGGGGAGCTGTTTTTT. Amino acids: CASSWGQTGELFF. The complete variable domain, with remaining parts taken from reference TRBV19 and TRBJ2-2, reads DGGITQSPKYLFRKEGQNVTLSCEQNLNHDAMYWYRQDPGQGLRLIYYSQIVNDFQKGDIAEGYSVSREKKESFPLTVTSAQKNPTAFYLCASSWGQTGELFFGEGSRLTVL.

The chain joins TRBV13 to TRBJ2-2; possibly TRBD2 for D (6 bases). V lost 2 bases and J lost 0, with 7 bases in between. The germline V gene has CDR1 PRHDT and CDR2 FYEKMQ (reference sequence). This CDR3 has 15 residues. The CDR3, as DNA: TGTGCCAGCAGCTTACGACTAGCGAACACCGGGGAGCTGTTTTTT. This sequence encodes CASSLRLANTGELFF.

The chain uses TRBV6-5 and TRBJ2-1, with D uncertain. V lost 2 bases to trimming and J lost 7 bases, with 9 bases between them. Germline assignment: CDR1 MNHEY and CDR2 SVGAGI. There are 13 residues in the CDR3. The CDR3, as DNA: TGTGCCAGCAGTTACCCAGGATTGAATGAGCAGTTCTTC. Protein: CASSYPGLNEQFF.

The chain joins TRBV6-1 to TRBJ1-1; D might be TRBD1 (6 bases). V was pared by 2 bases and J by 1 base, with 11 bases between. CDR3 size: 15 residues. Germline V gene data show CDR1 as MNHNS and CDR2 as SASEGT. This chain's CDR3 is CASSEWGAWNTEAFF. The CDR3 DNA sequence: TGTGCCAGCAGTGAATGGGGGGCCTGGAACACTGAAGCTTTCTTT.

The V gene is TRBV30, the J gene TRBJ2-3; D tentatively fits TRBD1 or TRBD2 (5 bases each). The CDR3 contains 15 residues. With 2 bases removed from V and 0 bases from J, the gap between germline ends came to 12 bases. CDR1 and CDR2 (germline): GTSNPN, SVGIG (reference sequence). Here the CDR3 DNA reads TGTGCCTGGAGTCCTTACGGGGACAGCACAGATACGCAGTATTTT. Translation: CAWSPYGDSTDTQYF.

V is TRBV6-5 and J is TRBJ2-7, with a tentative D call TRBD1 (5 bases). Germline CDR1 and CDR2: MNHEY and SVGAGI. The CDR3 spans 15 residues. With 2 bases removed from V and 1 base from J, the gap between germline ends came to 12 bases. CDR3 region: CASSYGAGDSYEQYF. CDR3 coding DNA: TGTGCCAGCAGTTACGGGGCAGGCGATTCCTACGAGCAGTACTTC.

The chain employs TRBV6-5 and TRBJ1-1; no clear D. This CDR3 comprises 12 residues. Germline loops: CDR1 MNHEY, CDR2 SVGAGI. Trimming shortened V by 6 bases and J by 5 bases, and 10 bases separated the two germline ends. In DNA, the CDR3 is TGTGCCAGCAGCACCATAGGGACTGAAGCTTTCTTT. The encoded protein is CASSTIGTEAFF.

This chain joins TRBV2 and TRBJ1-1, with D hard to call. Germline-derived CDR1 and CDR2 are SNHLY and FYNNEI. The V end lost 6 bases, the J end lost 5 bases, and 19 bases lay between the germline ends. The CDR3 totals 15 residues. The CDR3 here is CASRTPDGRGTEAFF. The CDR3 region has the DNA TGTGCCAGCAGGACCCCGGACGGTAGAGGGACTGAAGCTTTCTTT.